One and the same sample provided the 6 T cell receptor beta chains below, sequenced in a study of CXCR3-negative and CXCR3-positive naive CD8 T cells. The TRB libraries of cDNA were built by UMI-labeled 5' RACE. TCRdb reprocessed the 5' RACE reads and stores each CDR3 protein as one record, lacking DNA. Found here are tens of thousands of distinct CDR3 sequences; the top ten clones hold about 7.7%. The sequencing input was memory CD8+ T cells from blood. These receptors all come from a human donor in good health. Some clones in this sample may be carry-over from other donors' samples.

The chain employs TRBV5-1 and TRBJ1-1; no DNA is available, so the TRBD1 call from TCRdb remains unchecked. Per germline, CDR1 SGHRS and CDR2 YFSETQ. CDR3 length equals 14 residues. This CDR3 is CASSLKQGFTEAFF. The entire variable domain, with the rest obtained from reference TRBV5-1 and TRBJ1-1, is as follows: KAGVTQTPRYLIKTRGQQVTLSCSPISGHRSVSWYQQTPGQGLQFLFEYFSETQRNKGNFPGRFSGRQFSNSRSEMNVSTLELGDSALYLCASSLKQGFTEAFFGQGTRLTVV.

The CDR3 loop reads CSANEGRGFYYEQYF. The chain recombines TRBV20-1 with TRBJ2-7; TCRdb's D call, TRBD1, is unchecked because there is no DNA. Germline values: CDR1 DFQATT, CDR2 SNEGSKA (reference sequence). There are 15 residues in the CDR3.

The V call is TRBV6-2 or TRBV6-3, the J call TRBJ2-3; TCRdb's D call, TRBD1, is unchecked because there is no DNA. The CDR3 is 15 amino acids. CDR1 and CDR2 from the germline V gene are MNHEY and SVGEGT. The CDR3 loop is CASSYSPPTEPTQYF.

CDR3 sequence: CASSLWGQGTNQPQHF. V usage is TRBV12-3 or TRBV12-4 and J usage is TRBJ1-5; TCRdb names TRBD1, which stays unverified in the absence of DNA. The CDR3 length is 16 residues.

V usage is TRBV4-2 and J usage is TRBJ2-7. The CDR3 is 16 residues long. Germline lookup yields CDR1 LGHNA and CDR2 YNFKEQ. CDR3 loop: CASSLNLGQGTYEQYF.

CDR3 loop: CSVDERGSQETQYF. The chain uses TRBV29-1 and TRBJ2-5; TCRdb's D call, TRBD2, is unchecked because there is no DNA. Germline CDR1 is SQVTM and CDR2 is ANQGSEA. The CDR3 is 14 residues long.